These T cell receptor beta chains were read from a single sample in a study of post-analysis software for immune sequencing data. TCRdb called the PCR reads again in MiXCR, with one record for every CDR3 protein. The sample has about 540,000 distinct CDR3 sequences, 30% to 40% seen once; the top ten hold about 6%. The sample taken for sequencing was blood. The receptors were gathered from a girl younger than 18 with multiple sclerosis. The CDR3 runs from the conserved cysteine through the conserved F or W. The order of the fields is D gene, J gene, V gene, clone size, CDR3 DNA, CDR3 protein. A D gene is named only where the DNA matches it firmly. Clone sizes are given selectively: once, few, many, or a class where the clone is expanded.

-,TRBJ2-7,TRBV11-1,-,TGTGCCAGCAGCCTGACAGGAGAGATCTACGAGCAGTACTTC,CASSLTGEIYEQYF
TRBD1,TRBJ2-7,TRBV3-1,once,TGTGCCAGCAGCCAAGTATCACAGGGGGCCTACGAGCAGTACTTC,CASSQVSQGAYEQYF
TRBD2,TRBJ2-5,TRBV11-2,-,TGTGCCAGCAGCCCTCGACTAGCGGGGCGGGAGACCCAGTACTTC,CASSPRLAGRETQYF
-,TRBJ1-6,TRBV28,few,TGTGCCAGCAGTTTATCCGCGAATGGTTTCCGGGCGAGTAATTCACCCCTCCACTTT,CASSLSANGFRASNSPLHF
TRBD1,TRBJ2-1,TRBV6-4,few,TGTGCCAGCAATTCAGGGGGTAGGGATGAGCAGTTCTTC,CASNSGGRDEQFF
-,TRBJ2-5,TRBV5-1,few,TGCGCCAGCGGCTTGGACAGTTTAAAAGAGACCCAGTACTTC,CASGLDSLKETQYF
TRBD1,TRBJ1-1,TRBV10-3,few,TGTGCCATGCAGGGGGCCCTGAACACTGAAGCTTTCTTT,CAMQGALNTEAFF
TRBD2,TRBJ2-5,TRBV10-3,-,TGTGCCATCAGTGATAACTTTAAGCGGGGGGCCCAAGAGACCCAGTACTTC,CAISDNFKRGAQETQYF
-,TRBJ2-7,TRBV20-1,-,TGCAGTGCTAGAGTACGAGGAAGGGGTGGGCAGTACTTC,CSARVRGRGGQYF
-,TRBJ2-1,TRBV20-1,-,TGCAGTGCTAGAGACAGGGGATCCTACAATGAGCAGTTCTTC,CSARDRGSYNEQFF
-,TRBJ2-4,TRBV29-1,once,TGCAGCGTCGCAAGTGAGGACAAAAACATTCAGTACTTC,CSVASEDKNIQYF
-,TRBJ2-5,TRBV29-1,-,TGCAGCGTTGCAGGGGCAGGGGAAGAGACCCAGTACTTC,CSVAGAGEETQYF
-,TRBJ2-1,TRBV29-1,few,TGCAGCGTTGAAGGGACAGTAAGCTCCTACAATGAGCAGTTCTTC,CSVEGTVSSYNEQFF
TRBD1,TRBJ1-2,TRBV18,-,TGTGCCAGCTCACCAAGCCAAGGATCGACAGGGAACTATGGCTACACCTTC,CASSPSQGSTGNYGYTF
TRBD2,TRBJ2-1,TRBV20-1,-,TGCAGTGCTAGAGATGTCCCGGGACTAGCGGGGGGGCCGTACAATGAGCAGTTCTTC,CSARDVPGLAGGPYNEQFF
TRBD2,TRBJ2-3,TRBV12-5,once,TGTGCTAGTGGCTACGGACTAGCGGGCCGAGGCACAGATACGCAGTATTTT,CASGYGLAGRGTDTQYF
-,TRBJ1-2,TRBV6-5,-,TGCGCCAGCAGTTACGAGGGTCGGAATGGCTACACCTTC,CASSYEGRNGYTF
-,TRBJ2-7,TRBV4-1,few,TGCGCCAGCAGCCAACCTGGGACGTACCCCTACGAGCAGTACTTC,CASSQPGTYPYEQYF
-,TRBJ1-2,TRBV9,once,TGTGCCAGCAGCGTAGCGGAGTCAGGAAAGTATGGCTACACCTTC,CASSVAESGKYGYTF
-,TRBJ2-5,TRBV20-1,-,TGCAGTGCTAGAGACGTCCTCCAAGAGACCCAGTACTTC,CSARDVLQETQYF
-,TRBJ2-6,TRBV5-1,-,TGCGCCAGCAGCATAGACACCGCCGGGGCCAACGTCCTGACTTTC,CASSIDTAGANVLTF
-,TRBJ2-5,TRBV20-1,-,TGCAGTGCTTACGGGGCTCGGGAGACCCAGTACTTC,CSAYGARETQYF
-,TRBJ2-7,TRBV10-2,few,TGCGCCAGCAGTGACGGACTGTTCTACGAGCAGTACTTC,CASSDGLFYEQYF
TRBD2,TRBJ2-1,TRBV11-2,-,TGTGCCAGCAGCCCACGGACTAGCGGGGAGCCCTACAATGAGCAGTTCTTC,CASSPRTSGEPYNEQFF
-,TRBJ1-4,TRBV21-1,-,TGTGCCAGCAGCATGATTAGGGTTGGAAATGAAAAACTGTTTTTT,CASSMIRVGNEKLFF